A single sample is the source of the 14 T cell receptor beta chains below, sequenced in a study of CD8 T cells in Susac syndrome. Random hexamers were used to reverse transcribe the RNA input (roughly 0.5 to 1 ug). Each CDR3 protein is one row after TCRdb ran MiXCR on the immunoSEQ multiplex PCR reads. The data contain 95,000 to 150,000 distinct CDR3 sequences, 85% to 95% of them seen just once; the ten biggest clones take up around 0.27%. Sequencing was carried out using CD8+ T cells from PBMCs. The receptors shown here come from a human donor with Susac syndrome.

The rearrangement uses TRBV20-1 and TRBJ1-1, with D uncertain. V was clipped by 0 bases and J by 4 bases, with 12 bases between them. CDR1 is DFQATT and CDR2 is SNEGSKA in the germline V gene (reference sequence). The CDR3 runs 14 residues. The CDR3 DNA reads as TGCAGTGCTAGAGATGTCGATTCAAGCACTGAAGCTTTCTTT. Translating it yields CSARDVDSSTEAFF.

The rearrangement joins TRBV4-2 to TRBJ2-5; tentative D call: TRBD2 (7 bases). CDR1 and CDR2 from the germline V gene are LGHNA and YNFKEQ. Trimming left V 1 base short and J 3 bases short, with 12 bases between. The CDR3 consists of 15 residues. CDR3 amino acids: CASSQGPGGEETQYF. The CDR3 nucleotides are TGTGCCAGCAGCCAAGGCCCGGGGGGCGAAGAGACCCAGTACTTC.

J is TRBJ2-7 and V is TRBV4-2; D is uncertain. Looked up from germline, CDR1 is LGHNA and CDR2 is YNFKEQ. The length of the CDR3 is 15 residues. Trimming took 1 base from V and 0 from J, leaving 10 bases between them. The CDR3 sequence is CASSQGITNSYEQYF. CDR3 DNA: TGTGCCAGCAGCCAAGGGATCACAAACTCCTACGAGCAGTACTTC.

V gene TRBV7-9 combines with J gene TRBJ2-7, with D possibly TRBD2 on 7 matching bases. The germline V gene has CDR1 SEHNR and CDR2 FQNEAQ (reference sequence). Trimming took off 0 bases at V and 4 bases at J, with 16 bases between the two ends. CDR3 length: 16 residues. The CDR3 protein is CASSLAPGGSLYEQYF. Written as DNA, the CDR3 is TGTGCCAGCAGCTTAGCTCCGGGGGGCAGTTTGTACGAGCAGTACTTC.

This chain joins TRBV27 and TRBJ2-1; D is undetermined. The germline V gene encodes CDR1 MNHEY and CDR2 SMNVEV (reference sequence). The CDR3 spans 13 residues. V was pared by 4 bases and J by 2 bases, with 6 bases between. The chain's CDR3 is CASSYGPYNEQFF. The CDR3 nucleotides read TGTGCCAGCAGTTACGGACCCTACAATGAGCAGTTCTTC.

This clonotype was counted a single time. The chain employs TRBV9 and TRBJ2-7; D is undetermined. CDR3 length: 12 residues. Looked up from germline, CDR1 is SGDLS and CDR2 is YYNGEE. Trimming left V 3 bases short and J 7 bases short, with 11 bases between. CDR3 nucleotides: TGTGCCAGCAGCGACTGGGGTGGGGAGCAGTACTTC. Protein sequence: CASSDWGGEQYF.

This clonotype was observed a single time. For the CDR3, the DNA is TGTGCCCCGAGCGGAATGAACACCGGGGAGCTGTTTTTT. It codes for CAPSGMNTGELFF. This sequence joins TRBV6-5 and TRBJ2-2, with D possibly being TRBD2 (5 bases). The germline CDR1 and CDR2 sequences are MNHEY and SVGAGI. V was shortened by 11 bases and J by 1 base, with 11 bases between the two germline ends. This CDR3 is built from 13 residues.

The chain links TRBV4-1 to TRBJ1-4; D unresolved. The CDR3 runs to 14 residues. CDR1 is MGHRA, CDR2 YSYEKL, per germline. Trimming pared 0 bases from V and 8 bases from J, leaving 10 bases between. As DNA, the CDR3 is TGCGCCAGCAGCCAAGATGGGGTAGGGGAAAAACTGTTTTTT. The encoded protein is CASSQDGVGEKLFF.

The CDR3: CSARVDSGEGYF. The CDR3 DNA reads as TGCAGTGCTAGAGTCGATAGCGGGGAAGGGTACTTC. This chain connects TRBV20-1 to TRBJ2-5; 8 positions match TRBD2. Germline lookup yields CDR1 DFQATT and CDR2 SNEGSKA (reference sequence). The CDR3 sequence is 12 residues long. Germline trimming cut 1 base from V and 13 bases from J; bases unmatched to any gene: 8.

The rearrangement uses TRBV27 and TRBJ1-5, with D unresolved. Germline V gene sequence: CDR1 MNHEY, CDR2 SMNVEV (reference sequence). V was clipped by 10 bases and J by 4 bases, with 17 bases between them. This CDR3 region has 14 residues. This CDR3 is CATRPRTGNQPQHF. Written as DNA, the CDR3 is TGTGCCACCAGACCCCGGACGGGTAATCAGCCCCAGCATTTT.

The rearrangement uses TRBV3-1 and TRBJ1-6; D is perhaps TRBD1 (5 bases). Trimming cost V 0 bases and J 12 bases, with 27 bases left between them. Germline loops: CDR1 LGHDT, CDR2 YNNKEL (reference sequence). CDR3 length equals 19 residues. As DNA, the CDR3 is TGTGCCAGCAGCCAAGAACTCCAGGCGCGGGACGTCGTAAGGGGACCCCTCCACTTT. Translation: CASSQELQARDVVRGPLHF.

The chain couples TRBV5-6 to TRBJ1-6; D perhaps matches TRBD1 (6 bases). There are 13 residues in the CDR3. Per germline, CDR1 SGHDT and CDR2 YYEEEE. Trimming removed 3 bases from V and 13 bases from J, with 14 bases in between. DNA of the CDR3: TGTGCCAGCAGCTCGGGACAAAAGTTTCCCCTCCACTTT. Its translation: CASSSGQKFPLHF.

The chain employs TRBV4-3 and TRBJ1-1; tentatively, D is TRBD1 (5 bases). V was clipped by 0 bases and J by 10 bases, with 15 bases between them. Germline-derived CDR1 and CDR2 are LGHNA and YSLEER. The CDR3 consists of 14 residues. The CDR3 loop reads CASSQEILQGGAFF. The CDR3 DNA follows: TGCGCCAGCAGCCAAGAAATCCTCCAGGGAGGAGCTTTCTTT.

J is TRBJ1-2 and V is TRBV12-3 or TRBV12-4; TRBD1 matches at 11 bases. V lost 5 bases, J lost 2 bases, and 4 bases stayed unmatched. The CDR3 is 15 residues long. The CDR3 sequence: CASSRWTGGNYGYTF. The CDR3 DNA is TGTGCCAGCAGTCGCTGGACAGGGGGCAACTATGGCTACACCTTC.